The next 24 T cell receptor beta chains were all read from a single sample in a study of cytomegalovirus exposure and HLA in healthy donors. The PCR employed 60 Vbeta primers together with 13 Jbeta primers. Libraries were prepared by immunoSEQ multiplex PCR; TCRdb keeps only in-frame clonotypes and omits some of them. The sample has roughly 68,000 clones, around four fifths seen once. The sample taken for sequencing was PBMCs. The receptors were gathered from a male donor in good health and CMV-seropositive.

The rearrangement uses TRBV7-9 and TRBJ1-2; 9 bases are shared with TRBD1. CDR1 is SEHNR and CDR2 is FQNEAQ in the germline V gene (reference sequence). The CDR3 is made up of 16 amino acids. Losses at the gene ends were 5 bases for V and 8 bases for J; bases not matched to a gene: 15. This CDR3 is CASSRPSGQGFGGYTF. CDR3 DNA: TGTGCCAGCAGCCGCCCGTCGGGACAGGGTTTCGGGGGCTACACCTTC.

The chain is built from TRBV4-3 and TRBJ1-4; perhaps TRBD1 as D (5 bases). Looked up from germline, CDR1 is LGHNA and CDR2 is YSLEER. The CDR3 has 17 residues. Trimming took off 0 bases at V and 8 bases at J, with 19 bases between the two ends. The CDR3 loop is CASSQDAGTGGLEKLFF. The CDR3 DNA is TGCGCCAGCAGCCAAGATGCGGGGACGGGAGGTTTGGAAAAACTGTTTTTT.

The table lists this clone with a few counts. This chain uses TRBV9 with TRBJ2-1; tentatively, D is TRBD1 (6 bases). The CDR3 is made up of 12 amino acids. V lost 2 bases, J lost 10 bases, and 10 bases lay in between. Germline-derived CDR1 and CDR2 are SGDLS and YYNGEE. The CDR3 sequence is CASSVDSNEQFF. The CDR3 nucleotides are TGTGCCAGCAGCGTGGACAGCAACGAGCAGTTCTTC.

This clone appeared a single time. The chain combines TRBV6-1 with TRBJ1-2; D perhaps matches TRBD1 (5 bases). Germline values: CDR1 MNHNS, CDR2 SASEGT. With 2 bases removed from V and 2 bases from J, the gap between germline ends came to 12 bases. The CDR3 runs 15 residues. Here the CDR3 reads CASSESGLFNYGYTF. CDR3 bases: TGTGCCAGCAGTGAATCAGGGCTATTCAACTATGGCTACACCTTC.

This chain connects TRBV9 to TRBJ1-2, with 9 bases identical to TRBD1. V shed 3 bases, J shed 6 bases, and the junction held 9 bases outside the gene matches. The CDR3 totals 15 residues. Looked up from germline, CDR1 is SGDLS and CDR2 is YYNGEE. The CDR3 reads CASSATGTGRNGYTF. In DNA, the CDR3 is TGTGCCAGCAGCGCGACCGGGACAGGGAGGAATGGCTACACCTTC.

The rearrangement uses TRBV6-5 and TRBJ1-1; the match to TRBD1 covers 7 bases. The CDR3 is 13 amino acids. CDR1 is MNHEY, CDR2 SVGAGI, per germline. V gave up 6 bases and J gave up 5 bases; unmatched junction bases: 6. CDR3 coding DNA: TGTGCCAGCAGCGTACAGGGGTGGACTGAAGCTTTCTTT. It specifies CASSVQGWTEAFF.

The chain recombines TRBV19 with TRBJ1-3; possible D gene TRBD1, 5 bases. V was shortened by 3 bases and J by 5 bases, with 14 bases between the two germline ends. CDR1 LNHDA and CDR2 SQIVND come from the germline V gene (reference sequence). The CDR3 loop spans 15 amino acids. The CDR3 reads CASSIDSSLRNTIYF. DNA for the CDR3: TGTGCCAGTAGTATTGACAGCAGCTTGCGAAACACCATATATTTT.

The chain is built from TRBV6-1 and TRBJ2-7; TRBD1 is a possible D gene (5 bases). Germline loops: CDR1 MNHNS, CDR2 SASEGT. The CDR3 has 13 amino acids. The V and J ends lost 5 bases and 3 bases respectively, with 11 bases between them. The CDR3 protein is CASSRQPGYEQYF. Here the CDR3 DNA reads TGTGCCAGCAGTAGACAGCCCGGCTACGAGCAGTACTTC.

The chain has TRBV6-6 and TRBJ1-1; D is perhaps TRBD1 (6 bases). Germline V gives CDR1 MNHNY, CDR2 SVGAGI (reference sequence). The CDR3 is 16 residues long. Trimming shortened V by 2 bases and J by 4 bases, and 17 bases separated the two germline ends. CDR3 protein: CASSYILRGQSTEAFF. The CDR3 nucleotides read TGTGCCAGCAGTTACATACTCCGAGGACAGAGCACTGAAGCTTTCTTT.

The chain uses TRBV5-6 and TRBJ2-7; TRBD1 matches 7 bases. Looked up from germline, CDR1 is SGHDT and CDR2 is YYEEEE. The ends lost 4 bases at V and 1 base at J; junction bases unmatched: 14. The CDR3 contains 17 residues. CDR3 coding DNA: TGTGCCAGCAGCCCACCCCCATGGACAGGTGATTCCTACGAGCAGTACTTC. This codes for CASSPPPWTGDSYEQYF.

The chain links TRBV9 to TRBJ1-5; a possible D gene is TRBD1 (5 bases). V was shortened by 0 bases and J by 9 bases, with 13 bases between the two germline ends. The length of the CDR3 is 14 residues. CDR1 SGDLS and CDR2 YYNGEE come from the germline V gene. The CDR3 sequence: CASSVESRQGPQHF. The CDR3, as DNA: TGTGCCAGCAGCGTAGAGTCCCGGCAGGGGCCCCAGCATTTT.

The chain has TRBV7-2 and TRBJ1-4; D might be TRBD1 (5 bases). Between the trimmed V and J ends, which lost 1 base and 2 bases, there was a span of 8 bases. This CDR3 contains 15 residues. The germline gives CDR1 SGHTA, CDR2 FQGNSA. CDR3 protein: CASSLVGVTNEKLFF. CDR3 in DNA: TGTGCCAGCAGCTTAGTAGGGGTTACTAATGAAAAACTGTTTTTT.

The rearrangement uses TRBV5-4 and TRBJ1-4; 8 bases are shared with TRBD1. Losses at the gene ends were 4 bases for V and 3 bases for J; bases not matched to a gene: 5. Germline loops: CDR1 SGHNT, CDR2 YYREEE (reference sequence). The CDR3 is 15 residues long. The CDR3 loop reads CASSPGGASNEKLFF. In DNA form, the CDR3 reads TGTGCCAGCAGCCCAGGGGGCGCCTCTAATGAAAAACTGTTTTTT.

This rearrangement joins TRBV19 to TRBJ1-1; TRBD1 agrees at 7 bases. Germline V lookup: CDR1 LNHDA, CDR2 SQIVND (reference sequence). There are 14 residues in the CDR3. Unmatched junction bases numbered 4, after V lost 5 bases and J lost 1 base. Written as DNA, the CDR3 is TGTGCCAGTAGTCAGGACAGGAGGAACACTGAAGCTTTCTTT. It codes for CASSQDRRNTEAFF.

This chain links TRBV4-1 with TRBJ2-7; 9 positions match TRBD1. V gave up 1 base and J gave up 3 bases; unmatched junction bases: 4. The CDR3 has 15 residues. Germline V gene lookup returns CDR1 MGHRA and CDR2 YSYEKL. CDR3 coding DNA: TGCGCCAGCAGCCAAGGAAAGACAGGGGGCTACGAGCAGTACTTC. It encodes CASSQGKTGGYEQYF.

The rearrangement joins TRBV1 to TRBJ2-5; the D call of TRBD1 is as the table states it, not checked on the DNA. TRBV1 is labeled a pseudogene. The CDR3 loop spans 14 amino acids. CDR3 residues: CTSSQGEGEETQYF. CDR3 sequence (DNA): TGCACCAGCAGCCAAGGCGAGGGGGAAGAGACCCAGTACTTC.

V usage is TRBV18 and J usage is TRBJ1-4; 9 nucleotides line up with TRBD1. This CDR3 has 15 residues. CDR1 is KGHSH and CDR2 is LQKENI in the germline V gene. V shed 4 bases and J 5 bases; nucleotides not matched to a gene: 5. DNA of the CDR3: TGTGCCAGCTCACACTGGGACAGGGAAAATGAAAAACTGTTTTTT. Its translation is CASSHWDRENEKLFF.

As concerns this clone: This sample includes further DNA sequences coding for the same CDR3. The genes are TRBV27 and TRBJ2-4; 7 positions match TRBD1. V was pared by 8 bases and J by 8 bases, with 9 bases of the junction left unmatched. The CDR3 length is 13 residues. The germline gives CDR1 MNHEY, CDR2 SMNVEV (reference sequence). The CDR3 DNA sequence: TGTGCCAGCTCAAGGGACAGAGGGGACATTCAGTACTTC. Protein product: CASSRDRGDIQYF.

The rearrangement uses TRBV7-2 and TRBJ2-7; maybe TRBD2 (6 bases). The CDR3 runs 15 residues. Germline V gene data show CDR1 as SGHTA and CDR2 as FQGNSA. Trimming shortened V by 1 base and J by 6 bases, and 16 bases separated the two germline ends. DNA for the CDR3: TGTGCCAGCAGCTTAGGAACAGGAGGGGTTGGCGAGCAGTACTTC. Protein sequence: CASSLGTGGVGEQYF. The variable domain in full, completed from reference TRBV7-2 and TRBJ2-7, reads GAGVSQSPSNKVTEKGKDVELRCDPISGHTALYWYRQSLGQGLEFLIYFQGNSAPDKSGLPSDRFSAERTGGSVSTLTIQRTQQEDSAVYLCASSLGTGGVGEQYFGPGTRLTVT.

This clone was seen a handful of times. The chain uses TRBV6-1 and TRBJ1-6, with 8 bases aligning to TRBD1. Trimming at V came to 1 base and at J to 10 bases, leaving 12 bases not matched to a gene. The CDR3 loop spans 17 amino acids. Germline V gives CDR1 MNHNS, CDR2 SASEGT. CDR3 DNA: TGTGCCAGCAGTGAAGGACAGGGGATGGCGGTATACTCACCCCTCCACTTT. Translation: CASSEGQGMAVYSPLHF.

This sequence joins TRBV6-5 and TRBJ1-6, with D possibly matching TRBD1 (5 bases). The CDR3 runs to 15 residues. V shed 6 bases and J shed 2 bases, with 11 bases lying between them. Per the germline V gene, CDR1 is MNHEY and CDR2 is SVGAGI. CDR3 DNA: TGTGCCAGCAGGGCCGGGGGGGCCTATAATTCACCCCTCCACTTT. Translation gives CASRAGGAYNSPLHF.

The chain uses TRBV5-1 and TRBJ1-3; TRBD1 matches 9 bases. Unmatched junction bases numbered 8, after V lost 0 bases and J lost 1 base. CDR1 is SGHRS and CDR2 is YFSETQ in the germline V gene. CDR3 size: 18 residues. The CDR3 bases are TGCGCCAGCAGCTTGGCAGGACAGGGGATTTGGTCTGGAAACACCATATATTTT. Protein sequence: CASSLAGQGIWSGNTIYF.

This clone has a handful of counts. V usage is TRBV6-5 and J usage is TRBJ2-7, with D perhaps TRBD1 (6 bases). The length of the CDR3 is 14 residues. Germline CDR1 is MNHEY and CDR2 is SVGAGI. Trimming removed 7 bases from V and 6 bases from J, with 19 bases in between. CDR3 in DNA: TGTGCCAGCACCCGAGACAGGATCTCCACCGAGCAGTACTTC. This codes for CASTRDRISTEQYF.

This clone was picked up one time. The DNA of the CDR3 is TGCGCCAGCAGCTTGGATTTTTGGGCAGGAAACACCATATATTTT. This sequence encodes CASSLDFWAGNTIYF. The J gene is TRBJ1-3, the V gene TRBV5-1; D gene ambiguous. Trimming removed 0 bases from V and 4 bases from J, with 11 bases in between. CDR1 and CDR2 (germline): SGHRS, YFSETQ. This CDR3 has 15 amino acids.